This record concerns one TCR beta chain sequence. Its antigen remains unidentified. A much larger clonotype is one base distant, so this may be a read error. General study results and limits: Tumor Tregs overlapped most with tumor, then blood, naive CD4+ cells. Tumor memory CD4+ T cell TCR gene usage was found to cluster with blood and lymph node memory CD4+ cells and with lymph node naive CD4+ cells.

Trimming stripped 6 bases from V and 0 bases from J, with 14 bases between. There are 15 residues in the CDR3. The sorted Tregs were CD4+CD25+CD127-/low cells. Adaptor-ligated barcode primers were used to amplify TRBV12-4/TRBJ1-2 clonotypes. Each CDR3 protein is one row after TCRdb ran MiXCR on the multiplex PCR reads. The sample records 1,000 or so distinct CDR3 sequences, less than 0.85% being singletons. Sequencing was carried out using Tregs sorted from blood. J is TRBJ1-2 and V is TRBV12-3 or TRBV12-4, with D tentatively TRBD1 (6 bases). The clonotype comes from a female donor with breast cancer. The CDR3 DNA is TGTGCCAGCAGCCACTACAGGGCTACTAACTATGGCTACACCTTC. This codes for CASSHYRATNYGYTF.